This entry is about one TCR beta chain. It lacks a known antigen. Qualities for individual bases were not recorded, and no much larger clone is one base off. The time point label on this specimen signifies: about 28 days (+/-7) after the second vaccine dose. Because spike-specific TCR depth and breadth did not differ between the two schedules, AZD1222 recipients who got a second dose at roughly 4 weeks were pooled with those who got a second dose at roughly 12 weeks. Samples from vaccinated people were obtained from the UK trials COV001 and COV002, which included a single-blind randomized controlled phase 2/3 trial of AZD1222 (ChAdOx1 nCoV-19) in healthy adults. For TCRbeta chain sequencing, PBMC samples from trial participants were taken at day 0 and at day 28 after the second dose. A distance of 12 bases separates the germline ends of V and J, which lose 3 bases and 2 bases respectively. The CDR3 sequence holds 14 residues, the cysteine and phenylalanine included. Of the read, only the CDR3 DNA is kept; its 42 bases are in frame from base 1. In the germline V gene, CDR1 corresponds to SGHDT and CDR2 to YYEEEE.

The data derive from a study of T cell responses to AZD1222 COVID-19 vaccine (dated by TCRdb to 2020 to 2022). General notes on the study: A total of about 230 trial participants underwent TCR sequencing, of whom about 210 received two doses of AZD1222 and some 25 received two doses of the MenACWY control vaccine. Enrollment into the trials was organized by age into subgroups of 18-55, 56-69 and 70-plus years, and those subgroups contained approximately 150, 30 and 60 TCR-sequenced participants, respectively.

What the work shows at the level of the full study, not this receptor alone: The 56-69-year group was small, and its depth increase did not reach significance, likely because of low power. Conclusions about previously exposed vaccinees are limited because only six or seven AZD1222 recipients were SARS-CoV-2 seropositive at baseline. Spike-specific TCR breadth and depth rose significantly after two AZD1222 doses compared with day 0 and with MenACWY recipients. The vaccine-associated CD4 TCRs covered the entire spike protein, and the dominant responses fell in regions 160-218 and 743-854. Nearly half of unique spike-specific TCRs reportedly recognized epitopes outside regions mutated in the B.1.351 and B.1.1.7 variants. Participants were mostly white British, with more females than males. The authors suggested clonal diversity may have been underestimated. Because no samples from the day 14 peak response were available, repertoires could be characterized only after the peak T cell response.

The CDR3 regions of human TCRbeta chains were analyzed by immunosequencing. As for the authors' bioinformatics: Repertoire TCRs were matched against a reference library of SARS-CoV-2-specific TCRs generated with the MIRA antigen-specificity platform. Breadth was defined as the fraction of unique TCRs that were SARS-CoV-2-associated. Depth was defined as the fraction of total T cells that were SARS-CoV-2-associated. Each spike-specific TCR was assigned to its reactive spike region and to a CD4 or CD8 class using the MIRA data. Log10-transformed breadth and depth values were compared by one-way ANOVA with Sidak's multiple comparisons tests. TCRdb stores this immuneACCESS table with in-frame sequences only. Part of the clones is absent; in the studies checked, under half of the shortfall reflects unresolved V genes, and no reason is known for the rest. The V and J calls and the clone size are those of that table, but D and trimming were determined from the DNA. The sample table holds approximately 75,000 clones, of which over 75% were seen once. Together, the top ten hold roughly 18% of the sample.

The source material was peripheral blood, sampled 28 days after the second AZD1222 dose. The TCR sequence derives from an adult who received the AZD1222 COVID-19 vaccine. The receptor chain draws on TRBV5-6 and TRBJ2-7; the D gene may be TRBD1 or TRBD2, since each aligns over 6 bases. The DNA reads TGTGCCAGCAGCTGGGGGGCAGAGACCTACGAGCAGTACTTC. Its product reads: CASSWGAETYEQYF.